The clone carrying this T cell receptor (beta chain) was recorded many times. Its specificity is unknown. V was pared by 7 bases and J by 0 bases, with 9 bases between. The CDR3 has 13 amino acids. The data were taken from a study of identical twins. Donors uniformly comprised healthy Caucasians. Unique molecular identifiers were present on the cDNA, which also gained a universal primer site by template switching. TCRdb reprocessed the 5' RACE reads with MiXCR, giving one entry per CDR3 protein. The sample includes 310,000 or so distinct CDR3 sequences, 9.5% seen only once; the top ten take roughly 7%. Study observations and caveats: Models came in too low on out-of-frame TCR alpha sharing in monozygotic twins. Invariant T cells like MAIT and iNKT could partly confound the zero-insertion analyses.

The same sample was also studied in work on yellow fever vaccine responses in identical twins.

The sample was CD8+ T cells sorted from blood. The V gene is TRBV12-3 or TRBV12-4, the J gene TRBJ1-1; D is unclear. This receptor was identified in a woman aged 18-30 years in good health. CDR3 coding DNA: TGTGCCAGCACCGGGAATTTGAACACTGAAGCTTTCTTT. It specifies CASTGNLNTEAFF.